The 8 T cell receptor beta chains presented below share a single source sample, sequenced in a study of regulatory T cells in long-lasting Graves disease. Time point of the sample: newly diagnosed GD, antithyroid drugs for less than 3 months. Researchers made the TCR library from RNA that was extracted from PBMCs. CDR3-region Arm-PCR and iRepertoire HTBI primers produced the TCR beta libraries. TCRdb itself ran the multiplex PCR reads through MiXCR, one entry per CDR3 protein. Among around 240,000 distinct CDR3 sequences listed, around 19% were seen once. The data also belong to a second study, concerning T cells in Graves' hyperthyroidism and ophthalmopathy.

The sequencing used peripheral blood mononuclear cells (PBMCs), collected at new diagnosis, from a patient treated with antithyroid drugs. The receptors were gathered from a woman aged 25 to 39 with Graves disease.

At least ten counts were recorded for this clonotype. The chain employs TRBV5-1 and TRBJ2-3, with D perhaps TRBD2 (5 bases). Deletions cut 4 bases from V and 2 bases from J, with 14 bases between. This CDR3 comprises 15 residues. The germline V gene encodes CDR1 SGHRS and CDR2 YFSETQ. In DNA, the CDR3 is TGCGCCAGCAGCATCCTCGGGGTTTTCACAGATACGCAGTATTTT. It translates to CASSILGVFTDTQYF.

This clonotype showed up many times. V gene TRBV6-1 combines with J gene TRBJ1-5; D uncertain. Germline-derived CDR1 and CDR2 are MNHNS and SASEGT. Deletions cut 4 bases from V and 7 bases from J, with 8 bases between. The CDR3 totals 12 residues. The CDR3 reads CASSVGGQPQHF. The CDR3 DNA reads as TGTGCCAGCAGTGTCGGAGGGCAGCCCCAGCATTTT.

This clonotype was observed many times. The chain employs TRBV11-1 and TRBJ1-1; D not certain. The CDR3 spans 16 residues. The germline gives CDR1 SGHAT, CDR2 FQDESV (reference sequence). Deletions cut 5 bases from V and 0 bases from J, with 16 bases between. The CDR3: CASSPHARHMNTEAFF. For the CDR3, the DNA is TGTGCCAGCAGCCCGCACGCCCGGCACATGAACACTGAAGCTTTCTTT. Full variable domain (rest looked up from reference TRBV11-1 and TRBJ1-1): EAEVAQSPRYKITEKSQAVAFWCDPISGHATLYWYRQILGQGPELLVQFQDESVVDDSQLPKDRFSAERLKGVDSTLKIQPAELGDSAMYLCASSPHARHMNTEAFFGQGTRLTVV.

This clonotype occurred a few times. The V and J genes are TRBV14 and TRBJ1-1, with no clear D. Germline assignment: CDR1 SGHDN and CDR2 FVKESK. The V end was cut by 4 bases, the J end by 3 bases, with 12 bases between. The CDR3 contains 14 residues. Here the CDR3 reads CASSPPSGYTEAFF. The CDR3, as DNA: TGTGCCAGCAGCCCCCCCTCGGGTTACACTGAAGCTTTCTTT.

This clonotype was recorded many times. The V and J genes are TRBV20-1 and TRBJ2-1; D gene unclear. The end of the DNA is better explained by TRBJ2-5, so the J call may be wrong. The V gene's germline CDR1 is DFQATT and CDR2 SNEGSKA (reference sequence). The CDR3 extends over 13 amino acids. In DNA, the CDR3 is TGCAGTGCTAGAGTGGGCGGACCTGACACCCAGTACTTC. This translates into CSARVGGPDTQYF.

V and J are TRBV12-3 or TRBV12-4 and TRBJ2-5; the match to TRBD1 covers 7 bases. With 6 bases clipped from V and 2 bases from J, the junction kept 9 bases outside the gene matches. This CDR3 contains 15 residues. CDR3 amino acids: CASSQQDREQETQYF. The CDR3 nucleotides read TGTGCCAGCAGCCAACAAGACAGGGAACAAGAGACCCAGTACTTC.

This clonotype has at least ten counts. The J gene is TRBJ1-2, the V gene TRBV20-1; 7 bases map to TRBD1. CDR3 size: 15 residues. CDR1 and CDR2 from the germline V gene are DFQATT and SNEGSKA (reference sequence). Trimming cost V 3 bases and J 8 bases; bases outside gene matches: 15. CDR3 loop: CSARETGLSLWGYTF. The CDR3 DNA reads TGCAGTGCTAGGGAGACAGGGCTGTCTTTGTGGGGCTACACCTTC.

The sample holds many counts of this clonotype. The chain employs TRBV3-1 and TRBJ1-1; D not certain. This CDR3 spans 16 amino acids. In germline, CDR1 is LGHDT, CDR2 YNNKEL (reference sequence). V shed 4 bases and J shed 2 bases, with 17 bases lying between them. The CDR3 sequence is CASSPGLRGGNTEAFF. CDR3 DNA: TGTGCCAGCAGCCCCGGACTGCGGGGTGGTAACACTGAAGCTTTCTTT.